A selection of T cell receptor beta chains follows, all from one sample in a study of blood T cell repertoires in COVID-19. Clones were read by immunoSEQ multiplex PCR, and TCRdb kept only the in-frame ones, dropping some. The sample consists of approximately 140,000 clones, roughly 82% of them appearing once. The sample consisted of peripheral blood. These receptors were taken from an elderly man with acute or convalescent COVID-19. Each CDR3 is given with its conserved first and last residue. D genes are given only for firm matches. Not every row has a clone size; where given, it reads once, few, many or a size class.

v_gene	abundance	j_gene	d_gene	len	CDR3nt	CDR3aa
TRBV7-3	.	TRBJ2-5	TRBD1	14	TGTGCCAGCAGCCCAAACAGGGGGCTGGAGACCCAGTACTTC	CASSPNRGLETQYF
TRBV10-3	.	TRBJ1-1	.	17	TGTGCCATCAGTGACCAAAACGCCGGGACCCAGGGGACTGAAGCTTTCTTT	CAISDQNAGTQGTEAFF
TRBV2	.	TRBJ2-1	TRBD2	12	TGTGCCAGCAGGTCCACTAGCGATGAGCAGTTCTTC	CASRSTSDEQFF
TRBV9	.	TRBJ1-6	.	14	TGTGCCAGCAGCGTCCAGTCAGGGCTGTCACCCCTCCACTTT	CASSVQSGLSPLHF
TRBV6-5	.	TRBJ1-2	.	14	TGTGCCAGCAGTAGACAGGAGAAGGGCTATGGCTACACCTTC	CASSRQEKGYGYTF
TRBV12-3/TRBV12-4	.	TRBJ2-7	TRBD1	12	TGTGCCAGCAGGCAGACAGGGGACGAGCAGTACTTC	CASRQTGDEQYF
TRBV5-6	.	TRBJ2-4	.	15	TGTGCCAGCAGCCCACGAAACTTAGCCAAAAACATTCAGTACTTC	CASSPRNLAKNIQYF
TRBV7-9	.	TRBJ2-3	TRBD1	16	TGTGCCAGCAGCTTAGCTAGGACAGGGGGTGCAGATACGCAGTATTTT	CASSLARTGGADTQYF
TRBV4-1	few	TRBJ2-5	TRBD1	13	TGCGCCAGCAGCCGGACAGGCGGAGAGACCCAGTACTTC	CASSRTGGETQYF
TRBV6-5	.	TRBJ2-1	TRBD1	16	TGTGCCAGCAGTTTACAAGGGACAGGGCGCTACAATGAGCAGTTCTTC	CASSLQGTGRYNEQFF
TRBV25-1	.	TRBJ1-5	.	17	TGTGCCAGCAGTGTTGACAACCTGGGGAGAGTCAATCAGCCCCAGCATTTT	CASSVDNLGRVNQPQHF
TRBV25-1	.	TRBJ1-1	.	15	TGTGCCAGCAGTAACGCCATTATTGCCGGGACAAAAGCTTTCTTT	CASSNAIIAGTKAFF
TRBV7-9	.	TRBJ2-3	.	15	TGTGCCAGCAGCCCGGGGGGGACAGCCACAGATACGCAGTATTTT	CASSPGGTATDTQYF
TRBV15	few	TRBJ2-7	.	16	TGTGCCACCAGCAGAATCCCAGGGGACCGCTCCTACGAGCAGTACTTC	CATSRIPGDRSYEQYF
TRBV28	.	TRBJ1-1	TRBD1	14	TGTGCCAGCACTCGGGACAGGGGGCGAACTGAAGCTTTCTTT	CASTRDRGRTEAFF
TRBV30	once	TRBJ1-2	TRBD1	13	TGTGCCTGGAGTACAGGGGGCATTAATGGCTACACCTTC	CAWSTGGINGYTF
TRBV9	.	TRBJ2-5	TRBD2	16	TGTGCCAGCAGCCTGGTTCCGGGCGGGAGAAAAGAGACCCAGTACTTC	CASSLVPGGRKETQYF
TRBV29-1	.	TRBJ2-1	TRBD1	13	TGCAGCGTTGGACAGGGGGTGAGGAATGAGCAGTTCTTC	CSVGQGVRNEQFF
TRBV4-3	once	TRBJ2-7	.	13	TGCGCCAGCAGCCAGGGAGACGGATACGAGCAGTACTTC	CASSQGDGYEQYF
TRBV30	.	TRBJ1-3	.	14	TGTGCCTGGAGTCAGGGGCTCTCTGGAAACACCATATATTTT	CAWSQGLSGNTIYF
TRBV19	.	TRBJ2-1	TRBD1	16	TGTGCCAGTAGTATAGGTGGCAGGGGGTCCTACAATGAGCAGTTCTTC	CASSIGGRGSYNEQFF
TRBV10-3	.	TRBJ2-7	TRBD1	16	TGTGCCATCAGTGACTCAGCGGGACAGGGAAGCTACGAGCAGTACTTC	CAISDSAGQGSYEQYF
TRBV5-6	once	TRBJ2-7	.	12	TGTGCCAGCAGGTATCTCGGCTACGAGCAGTACTTC	CASRYLGYEQYF
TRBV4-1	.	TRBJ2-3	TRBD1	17	TGCGCCAGCAGCCCGACTGGGACAGGGGGATCCCCAGATACGCAGTATTTT	CASSPTGTGGSPDTQYF
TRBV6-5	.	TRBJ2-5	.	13	TGTGCCAGCAGACCCGGACAGCAAGAGACCCAGTACTTC	CASRPGQQETQYF
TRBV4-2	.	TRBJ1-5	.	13	TGTGCCAGCGCCCGGGACACAAATCAGCCCCAGCATTTT	CASARDTNQPQHF
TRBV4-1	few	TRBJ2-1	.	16	TGCGCCAGCAGCCCCCTTTACGTGAGATCCTACAATGAGCAGTTCTTC	CASSPLYVRSYNEQFF
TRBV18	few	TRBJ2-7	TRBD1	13	TGTGCCAGCTGTTTCGACAGGGGATACGAGCAGTACTTC	CASCFDRGYEQYF
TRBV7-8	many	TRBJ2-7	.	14	TGTGCCAGCAGCTTACGAGAGTATTCCTACGAGCAGTACTTC	CASSLREYSYEQYF
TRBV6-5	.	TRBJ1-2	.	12	TGTGCCACCGTACAGGGCCATCAGGGCTACACCTTC	CATVQGHQGYTF
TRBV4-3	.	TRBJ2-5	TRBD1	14	TGCGCCAGCAGCCAATCACAGGGGGAAGAGACCCAGTACTTC	CASSQSQGEETQYF
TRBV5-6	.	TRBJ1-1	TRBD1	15	TGTGCCAGCAGCTTGGGACAGGGGATGAACACTGAAGCTTTCTTT	CASSLGQGMNTEAFF
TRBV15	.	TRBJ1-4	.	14	TGTGCCACCAGTTTGGGACAATGGGGAGAAAAACTGTTTTTT	CATSLGQWGEKLFF
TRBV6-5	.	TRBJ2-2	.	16	TGTGCCAGCAGTTACTCAATGTTATCGAACACCGGGGAGCTGTTTTTT	CASSYSMLSNTGELFF
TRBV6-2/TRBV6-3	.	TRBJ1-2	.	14	TGTGCCAGCAGTTACGTTGTCTCGAACTATGGCTACACCTTC	CASSYVVSNYGYTF
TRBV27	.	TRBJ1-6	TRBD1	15	TGTGCCAGCAGCGACAGGGAAGTCTATAATTCACCCCTCCACTTT	CASSDREVYNSPLHF
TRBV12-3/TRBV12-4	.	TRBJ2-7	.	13	TGTGCCAGCAGTCTCTCCGGGACCTACGAGCAGTACTTC	CASSLSGTYEQYF
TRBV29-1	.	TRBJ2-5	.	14	TGCAGCGTTGCTGGGGGCTCGGTCCAAGAGACCCAGTACTTC	CSVAGGSVQETQYF
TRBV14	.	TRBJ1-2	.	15	TGTGCCAGCAGCCCCCGGACAGAAGGAGCCTATGGCTACACCTTC	CASSPRTEGAYGYTF
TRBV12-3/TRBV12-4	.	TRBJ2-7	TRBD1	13	TGTGCCAGCAGTCCGGGGACAGGGGGCGAGCAGTACTTC	CASSPGTGGEQYF
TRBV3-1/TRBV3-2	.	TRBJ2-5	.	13	TGTGCCAGCAGCCAAGATCAGGCGAAGACCCAGTACTTC	CASSQDQAKTQYF
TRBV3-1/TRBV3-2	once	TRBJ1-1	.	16	TGTGCCAGCAGCCCCTTGATCATTCAGTCGGGCACTGAAGCTTTCTTT	CASSPLIIQSGTEAFF
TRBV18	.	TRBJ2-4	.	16	TGTGCCAGCTCTCCCTTTGACAGCCTAGCCAAAAACATTCAGTACTTC	CASSPFDSLAKNIQYF
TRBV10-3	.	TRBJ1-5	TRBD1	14	TGTGCCATCAGTGAGAGACAGGGAGATCAGCCCCAGCATTTT	CAISERQGDQPQHF
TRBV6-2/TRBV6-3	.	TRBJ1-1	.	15	TGTGCCAGCAGCTCCCTAGACTCTGTTAACACTGAAGCTTTCTTT	CASSSLDSVNTEAFF
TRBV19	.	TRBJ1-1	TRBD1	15	TGTGCCAGTAGTTTGAGGACAGGGTTGAACACTGAAGCTTTCTTT	CASSLRTGLNTEAFF
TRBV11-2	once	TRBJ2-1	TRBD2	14	TGTGCCAGCTTAGGGACTAGCGCAGTCAATGAGCAGTTCTTC	CASLGTSAVNEQFF
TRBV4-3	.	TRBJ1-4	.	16	TGCGCCAGCAGCCAAGATCGGTTAGGAGGTAATGAAAAACTGTTTTTT	CASSQDRLGGNEKLFF
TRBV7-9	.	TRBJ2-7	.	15	TGTGCCAGCAGCTTAGGATGGGGGGAAAGATACGAGCAGTACTTC	CASSLGWGERYEQYF
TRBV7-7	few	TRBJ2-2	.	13	TGTGCCAGCAGCCGAACAGGATACGGGGAGCTGTTTTTT	CASSRTGYGELFF
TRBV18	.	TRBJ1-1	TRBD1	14	TGTGCCAGCTCACCCACAGGGGGAAATACTGAAGCTTTCTTT	CASSPTGGNTEAFF
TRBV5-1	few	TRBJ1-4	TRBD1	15	TGCGCCAGCAGCTTGGTGGGGACAGGCGCCGAAAAACTGTTTTTT	CASSLVGTGAEKLFF
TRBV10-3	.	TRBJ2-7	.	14	TGTGCCATCAGTGAGTCCAGGATATCATACGAGCAGTACTTC	CAISESRISYEQYF
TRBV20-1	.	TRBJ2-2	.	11	TGCAGTGCAGAAGGGGCCGGGGAGCTGTTTTTT	CSAEGAGELFF
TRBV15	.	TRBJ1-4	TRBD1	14	TGTGCCACCGGATTGACAGGGGTACGGGAAAAACTGTTTTTT	CATGLTGVREKLFF